The rows below give T cell receptor beta chains drawn from one sample of a study of blood T cell repertoires in COVID-19. The data were produced by immunoSEQ multiplex PCR, yet TCRdb's version contains in-frame clones alone and is incomplete. The top ten clones hold around 0.7% of a sample with more than 200,000 clones, 88% of them seen once. The specimen sequenced was peripheral blood. Every receptor here comes from a human donor in a cohort sampled during active COVID-19. CDR3s include the opening cysteine and the closing phenylalanine or tryptophan. A D gene is named only where the DNA matches it firmly. Some rows mark clone size as missing; the rest say once, few, many or name a class of expanded clone.

TRBJ1-4 TRBD1 . TRBV3-1/TRBV3-2 CASNEEGGGGEKLFF TGTGCCAGCAACGAAGAAGGAGGGGGCGGTGAAAAACTGTTTTTT
TRBJ1-1 . . TRBV6-2/TRBV6-3 CASSLRGGASEAFF TGTGCCAGCAGTTTGCGGGGGGGGGCATCTGAAGCTTTCTTT
TRBJ2-7 . few TRBV3-1/TRBV3-2 CASSHNEGYEQYF TGTGCCAGCAGCCACAACGAGGGCTACGAGCAGTACTTC
TRBJ1-1 TRBD1 . TRBV5-4 CASSPKGVAGGAFF TGTGCCAGCAGCCCCAAAGGTGTGGCAGGGGGAGCTTTCTTT
TRBJ1-2 . . TRBV19 CASSISSGVNYGYTF TGTGCCAGTAGTATCAGTAGCGGCGTGAACTATGGCTACACCTTC
TRBJ2-2 TRBD1 . TRBV28 CASTMTGGGDTGELFF TGTGCCAGCACCATGACAGGGGGAGGTGACACCGGGGAGCTGTTTTTT
TRBJ1-1 . . TRBV30 CAWNIANTEAFF TGTGCCTGGAATATAGCTAACACTGAAGCTTTCTTT
TRBJ1-4 . . TRBV19 CASSAATPGDEKLFF TGTGCCAGTAGTGCGGCGACACCAGGGGATGAAAAACTGTTTTTT
TRBJ1-2 . . TRBV7-2 CASSFSTDSYGYTF TGTGCCAGCAGCTTTAGCACAGACAGCTATGGCTACACCTTC
TRBJ2-5 TRBD2 . TRBV7-2 CASSLGVRGGTAQYF TGTGCCAGCAGCTTAGGGGTCCGCGGGGGGACGGCCCAGTACTTC
TRBJ2-7 TRBD2 once TRBV24-1 CATSASLSEGGSSYEQYF TGTGCCACCAGTGCCTCCCTTTCGGAGGGAGGGAGCTCCTACGAGCAGTACTTC
TRBJ2-7 TRBD2 . TRBV4-3 CASSQDHLLAGGPSSYEQYF TGCGCCAGCAGCCAAGACCACTTACTAGCGGGAGGGCCAAGCTCCTACGAGCAGTACTTC
TRBJ2-3 TRBD2 few TRBV6-1 CASSEAIAGGLTDTQYF TGTGCCAGCAGTGAAGCGATAGCGGGGGGGCTGACAGATACGCAGTATTTT
TRBJ1-1 . . TRBV28 CASRSQTFTEAFF TGTGCCAGCAGATCCCAGACTTTCACTGAAGCTTTCTTT
TRBJ2-7 . . TRBV7-9 CASSLALGEQYF TGTGCCAGCAGTTTAGCCCTCGGGGAGCAGTACTTC
TRBJ2-3 TRBD2 . TRBV7-6 CASSPRTSGGVVDTQYF TGTGCCAGCAGCCCGCGGACTAGCGGGGGGGTTGTAGATACGCAGTATTTT
TRBJ1-1 . . TRBV11-2 CASSLQGAGNTEAFF TGTGCCAGCAGCTTACAGGGTGCCGGTAACACTGAAGCTTTCTTT
TRBJ2-7 TRBD2 . TRBV19 CASRLLAGDYEQYF TGTGCCAGTAGGCTCCTAGCGGGAGACTACGAGCAGTACTTC
TRBJ2-6 . . TRBV7-2 CASSLMLGPGANVLTF TGTGCCAGCAGCTTAATGTTGGGGCCTGGGGCCAACGTCCTGACTTTC
TRBJ1-5 TRBD1 . TRBV19 CASSIAGTGKLGQPQHF TGTGCCAGTAGTATAGCTGGGACAGGGAAGTTGGGCCAGCCCCAGCATTTT
TRBJ2-2 TRBD1 . TRBV5-6 CASSWTGNTGELFF TGTGCCAGCAGCTGGACAGGGAACACCGGGGAGCTGTTTTTT
TRBJ1-6 . . TRBV6-1 CASSEVPRASYNSPLHF TGTGCCAGCAGTGAAGTGCCCCGCGCCTCCTATAATTCACCCCTCCACTTT
TRBJ2-7 TRBD1 . TRBV5-6 CASSWTTSRGRDYEQYF TGTGCCAGCAGCTGGACGACATCGAGGGGGCGCGATTACGAGCAGTACTTC
TRBJ1-1 . . TRBV3-1/TRBV3-2 CASGRDMNTEAFF TGTGCCAGCGGGAGAGATATGAACACTGAAGCTTTCTTT
TRBJ2-7 TRBD2 . TRBV5-4 CASSLAGLAVYEQYF TGTGCCAGCAGCTTGGCGGGACTAGCGGTCTACGAGCAGTACTTC
TRBJ2-7 . . TRBV28 CASSLGSSGVGEQYF TGTGCCAGCAGTTTGGGTTCCTCGGGAGTGGGCGAGCAGTACTTC
TRBJ2-2 TRBD2 . TRBV5-6 CASSLDLAGAPGELFF TGTGCCAGCAGCTTGGACCTAGCGGGAGCGCCCGGGGAGCTGTTTTTT
TRBJ1-1 TRBD1 few TRBV27 CASSLSTGVNTEAFF TGTGCCAGCAGTTTATCGACAGGGGTAAACACTGAAGCTTTCTTT
TRBJ1-5 TRBD1 . TRBV3-1/TRBV3-2 CASSPTGMNTPQHF TGTGCCAGCAGCCCGACAGGGATGAATACGCCCCAGCATTTT
TRBJ2-6 TRBD1 . TRBV19 CASSIPIRGQAGANVLTF TGTGCCAGTAGTATTCCGATCAGGGGGCAAGCTGGGGCCAACGTCCTGACTTTC
TRBJ2-7 . few TRBV10-3 CAISDKNPLQTSRYEQYF TGTGCCATCAGTGATAAAAACCCTCTCCAGACTAGTCGTTACGAGCAGTACTTC
TRBJ2-7 TRBD2 . TRBV6-5 CASRSSGGYYEQYF TGTGCCAGCAGATCTAGCGGGGGCTACTACGAGCAGTACTTC
TRBJ2-7 . once TRBV12-3/TRBV12-4 CASSSGTYEQYF TGTGCCAGCAGTTCGGGTACCTACGAGCAGTACTTC
TRBJ1-1 TRBD1 . TRBV6-5 CASGDRAEAFF TGTGCCAGCGGAGACAGGGCTGAAGCTTTCTTT
TRBJ2-7 . . TRBV7-2 CASSLGGAELYEQYF TGTGCCAGCAGCTTAGGGGGAGCGGAGCTTTACGAGCAGTACTTC